What follows are 23 T cell receptor beta chains derived from one specimen sequenced in a study of identical twins. Via MiXCR, TCRdb re-called the 5' RACE reads, giving one row per CDR3 protein. The profile shows about 550,000 distinct CDR3 sequences, about a fifth of them singletons. The sample was also reused in another study, on yellow fever vaccine responses in identical twins.

The specimen was CD4+ T cells sorted from blood. The receptors shown here come from a woman aged 18-30 years in good health.

This chain links TRBV2 with TRBJ2-1, with D possibly being TRBD1 or TRBD2 (5 bases each). The CDR3 length is 12 residues. V was clipped by 7 bases and J by 7 bases, with 11 bases between them. The germline V gene has CDR1 SNHLY and CDR2 FYNNEI. The CDR3 loop reads CASMRGVNEQFF. The CDR3 nucleotides read TGTGCCAGCATGCGAGGGGTGAATGAGCAGTTCTTC.

The chain is built from TRBV3-1 and TRBJ2-1, with 12 bases identical to TRBD2. V shed 4 bases and J 0 bases; nucleotides not matched to a gene: 10. CDR1 is LGHDT and CDR2 is YNNKEL in the germline V gene (reference sequence). This CDR3 has 19 amino acids. CDR3 DNA sequence: TGTGCCAGCAGCCTAACCAAACTAGCGGGAGGCCGCTCCTACAATGAGCAGTTCTTC. Protein product: CASSLTKLAGGRSYNEQFF.

The chain recombines TRBV28 with TRBJ1-1; D is ambiguous. Germline V lookup: CDR1 MDHEN, CDR2 SYDVKM. The CDR3 sequence is 16 residues long. Trimming stripped 7 bases from V and 0 bases from J, with 18 bases between. The CDR3 sequence: CASKDSTDPMNTEAFF. CDR3 sequence (DNA): TGTGCCAGCAAGGATTCGACCGACCCCATGAACACTGAAGCTTTCTTT.

The gene calls are TRBV20-1 and TRBJ2-3; D remains ambiguous. This CDR3 comprises 18 residues. With 8 bases removed from V and 0 bases from J, the gap between germline ends came to 27 bases. In germline, CDR1 is DFQATT, CDR2 SNEGSKA (reference sequence). This CDR3 reads CSPDPVRLSSPSTDTQYF. The CDR3 nucleotides are TGCAGTCCTGATCCCGTACGTCTTTCGAGCCCTAGCACAGATACGCAGTATTTT.

This chain links TRBV6-1 with TRBJ2-1, with a tentative D call TRBD2 (6 bases). V shed 7 bases and J shed 5 bases, with 21 bases lying between them. The CDR3 runs 16 residues. Germline V gene data show CDR1 as MNHNS and CDR2 as SASEGT. CDR3 nucleotides: TGTGCCAGCAAATTCCGTAGGGTAGCGGAAGACAATGAGCAGTTCTTC. Protein sequence: CASKFRRVAEDNEQFF.

The CDR3: CASSFVGVWAFF. The CDR3 coding sequence is TGTGCCAGCAGCTTTGTTGGGGTTTGGGCTTTCTTT. The rearrangement uses TRBV5-5 and TRBJ1-1; D remains unclear. The CDR3 loop spans 12 amino acids. V was trimmed by 2 bases and J by 11 bases, leaving 13 bases between them. From germline, CDR1 is SGHKS and CDR2 YYEKEE (reference sequence). The full variable domain, rest sourced from reference TRBV5-5 and TRBJ1-1, is DAGVTQSPTHLIKTRGQQVTLRCSPISGHKSVSWYQQVLGQGPQFIFQYYEKEERGRGNFPDRFSARQFPNYSSELNVNALLLGDSALYLCASSFVGVWAFFGQGTRLTVV.

The rearrangement uses TRBV2 and TRBJ2-1; D is undetermined. The CDR3 runs 15 residues. The V end lost 5 bases, the J end lost 4 bases, and 15 bases lay between the germline ends. Germline CDR1 and CDR2: SNHLY and FYNNEI. The chain's CDR3 is CASSRWASAYNEQFF. CDR3 DNA sequence: TGTGCCAGCAGTCGATGGGCGAGCGCGTACAATGAGCAGTTCTTC.

In its sample, this clonotype was seen a few times. V gene TRBV5-1 combines with J gene TRBJ2-2, with no clear D. Trimming stripped 5 bases from V and 0 bases from J, with 11 bases between. The CDR3 is 15 residues long. Germline V gene lookup returns CDR1 SGHRS and CDR2 YFSETQ. CDR3 in amino acids: CASSSQVANTGELFF. The CDR3 nucleotides read TGCGCCAGCAGTTCCCAGGTCGCGAACACCGGGGAGCTGTTTTTT.

The chain has TRBV12-3 or TRBV12-4 and TRBJ1-2; possible D gene TRBD1, 5 bases. The CDR3 is 15 residues long. Trimming stripped 6 bases from V and 0 bases from J, with 14 bases between. For the CDR3, the DNA is TGTGCCAGCAGATTGGGTGGACAAACTAACTATGGCTACACCTTC. Translation: CASRLGGQTNYGYTF.

This clonotype was detected ten times or more. V is TRBV12-3 or TRBV12-4 and J is TRBJ1-2, with D hard to call. The CDR3 spans 13 residues. Trimming took off 6 bases at V and 4 bases at J, with 12 bases between the two ends. In DNA form, the CDR3 reads TGTGCCAGCAGGAATCCGATTCCCTATGGCTACACCTTC. Amino acid sequence: CASRNPIPYGYTF.

Concerning this clonotype: At one of its ends the junction is not consistent with the germline gene, which may arise from a read error. The chain uses TRBV12-3 or TRBV12-4 and TRBJ2-5, with 9 bases that match TRBD2. The CDR3 loop spans 18 amino acids. CDR3 in DNA: TGTACCAGCTGTTTAGTGTCCTGGGCTAGCGGGGAGGGAGAGACCCAGTACTTC. Protein product: CTSCLVSWASGEGETQYF.

This clonotype has more than one count but fewer than ten. This sequence joins TRBV7-6 and TRBJ2-1; D not certain. V was pared by 0 bases and J by 2 bases, with 11 bases between. The CDR3 is made up of 16 amino acids. Per germline, CDR1 SGHVS and CDR2 FNYEAQ. In DNA, the CDR3 is TGTGCCAGCAGCTTAGCGCGGATGGGCACCTACAATGAGCAGTTCTTC. Translating it yields CASSLARMGTYNEQFF.

This clonotype was counted a few times. The chain combines TRBV10-3 with TRBJ2-3; TRBD1 agrees at 7 bases. The CDR3 sequence is 14 residues long. V shed 7 bases, J shed 4 bases, and the junction held 8 bases outside the gene matches. Germline V gives CDR1 ENHRY, CDR2 SYGVKD. CDR3 DNA: TGTGCCATCAACGATGGGACAGCCCCAGATACGCAGTATTTT. This translates into CAINDGTAPDTQYF.

This clonotype appeared a few times. This chain uses TRBV16 with TRBJ2-5; D is uncertain. Trimming pared 2 bases from V and 1 base from J, leaving 8 bases between. There are 14 residues in the CDR3. The V gene's germline CDR1 is KGHSY and CDR2 FQNENV. CDR3 amino acids: CASSQQLFQETQYF. The CDR3 nucleotides are TGTGCCAGCAGCCAACAGCTATTCCAAGAGACCCAGTACTTC.

CDR3 region: CASSPEPTSWETQYF. CDR3 DNA: TGTGCCAGCAGCCCCGAGCCGACTTCTTGGGAGACCCAGTACTTC. The chain uses TRBV5-6 and TRBJ2-5; D unclear. CDR3 length: 15 residues. With 4 bases removed from V and 5 bases from J, the gap between germline ends came to 18 bases. Germline V gives CDR1 SGHDT, CDR2 YYEEEE.

This clonotype came up a few times. The chain recombines TRBV29-1 with TRBJ2-5; no reliable D call. This CDR3 contains 12 residues. The germline V and J ends were trimmed by 4 bases and 5 bases, with 11 bases remaining between them. In germline, CDR1 is SQVTM, CDR2 ANQGSEA. The CDR3 region has the DNA TGCAGCGTTGCCACCCCCAGTGAGACCCAGTACTTC. This encodes CSVATPSETQYF.

This clonotype was seen a few times. The chain couples TRBV2 to TRBJ1-3; the D is unclear. In germline, CDR1 is SNHLY, CDR2 FYNNEI. V lost 3 bases, J lost 2 bases, and 8 bases lay in between. The CDR3 loop spans 14 amino acids. This chain's CDR3 is CASSEVGTGNTIYF. CDR3 sequence (DNA): TGTGCCAGCAGTGAGGTCGGAACTGGAAACACCATATATTTT.

The J gene is TRBJ2-7, the V gene TRBV19; 12 nucleotides align to TRBD2. The CDR3 is made up of 15 amino acids. J was trimmed by 1 base and V by 7 bases; bases with no gene match: 5. CDR1 LNHDA and CDR2 SQIVND come from the germline V gene (reference sequence). The CDR3 bases are TGTGCCAGTACCCAGACTAGCGGGAGTTCCTACGAGCAGTACTTC. It is translated as CASTQTSGSSYEQYF.

Concerning this clonotype: Without the conserved terminal phenylalanine or tryptophan, this CDR3 likely stems from a read error. V and J are TRBV12-3 or TRBV12-4 and TRBJ2-5, with D unresolved. This CDR3 spans 15 amino acids. V lost 4 bases and J 4 bases, leaving 16 bases between the germline ends. The CDR3 bases are TGTGCCAGCAGTTCCTCCCGAGATTCAGGAGAGACCCAGTACCTC. Amino acids: CASSSSRDSGETQYL.

This rearrangement joins TRBV6-1 to TRBJ1-5; D is possibly TRBD1 (5 bases). This CDR3 spans 14 amino acids. CDR1 MNHNS and CDR2 SASEGT come from the germline V gene. Trimming left V 3 bases short and J 0 bases short, with 6 bases between. The chain's CDR3 is CASSDGHSNQPQHF. In DNA, the CDR3 is TGTGCCAGCAGTGACGGACATAGCAATCAGCCCCAGCATTTT.

This chain uses TRBV11-2 with TRBJ2-1; a weak D match, TRBD2 (5 bases). V was trimmed by 5 bases and J by 1 base, leaving 15 bases between them. Per germline, CDR1 SGHAT and CDR2 FQNNGV. The CDR3 runs to 16 residues. The CDR3 coding sequence is TGTGCCAGCAGCCCGAATCGAAGAGGGTCCTACAATGAGCAGTTCTTC. Translating gives CASSPNRRGSYNEQFF.

V and J are TRBV3-1 and TRBJ2-3, with a weak D call TRBD1 (6 bases). Germline V gene lookup returns CDR1 LGHDT and CDR2 YNNKEL (reference sequence). V was pared by 2 bases and J by 7 bases, with 13 bases between. This CDR3 is built from 14 residues. CDR3: CASSQSPGHNTQYF. Here the CDR3 DNA reads TGTGCCAGCAGCCAAAGCCCGGGACACAATACGCAGTATTTT.

V and J are TRBV29-1 and TRBJ2-1; 9 nucleotides match TRBD1. CDR1 SQVTM and CDR2 ANQGSEA come from the germline V gene. This CDR3 is 14 amino acids long. V lost 6 bases to trimming and J lost 2 bases; unmatched junction nucleotides: 5. DNA of the CDR3: TGCAGCGTGTTGGACAGGGGTACCTACAATGAGCAGTTCTTC. Amino acids: CSVLDRGTYNEQFF.